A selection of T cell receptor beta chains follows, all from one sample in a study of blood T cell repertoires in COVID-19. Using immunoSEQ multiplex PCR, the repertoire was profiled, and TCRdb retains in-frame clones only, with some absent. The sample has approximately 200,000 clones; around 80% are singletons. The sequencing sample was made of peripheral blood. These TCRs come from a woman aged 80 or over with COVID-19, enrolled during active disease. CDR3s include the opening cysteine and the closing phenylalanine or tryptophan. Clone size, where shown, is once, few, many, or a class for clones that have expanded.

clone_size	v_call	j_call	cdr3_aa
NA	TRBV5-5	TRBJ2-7	CASTPTGQLYEQYF
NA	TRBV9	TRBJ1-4	CASTSIGQGGEKLFF
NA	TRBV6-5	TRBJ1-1	CASSKRGNTEAFF
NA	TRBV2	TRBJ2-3	CASKIFAVSTDTQYF
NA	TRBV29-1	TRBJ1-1	CSVPGSLGRTEAFF
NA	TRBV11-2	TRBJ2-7	CASSLGRAYEQYF
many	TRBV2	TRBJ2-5	CASSEVAGQETQYF
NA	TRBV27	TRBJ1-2	CASSQRSSILYGYTF
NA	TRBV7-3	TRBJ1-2	CASSLIPGQGFLFYGYTF
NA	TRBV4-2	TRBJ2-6	CASSQGQGVLSGANVLTF
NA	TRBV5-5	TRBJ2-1	CASSLVALAGGSEQFF
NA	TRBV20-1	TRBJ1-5	CSASRGQPQHF